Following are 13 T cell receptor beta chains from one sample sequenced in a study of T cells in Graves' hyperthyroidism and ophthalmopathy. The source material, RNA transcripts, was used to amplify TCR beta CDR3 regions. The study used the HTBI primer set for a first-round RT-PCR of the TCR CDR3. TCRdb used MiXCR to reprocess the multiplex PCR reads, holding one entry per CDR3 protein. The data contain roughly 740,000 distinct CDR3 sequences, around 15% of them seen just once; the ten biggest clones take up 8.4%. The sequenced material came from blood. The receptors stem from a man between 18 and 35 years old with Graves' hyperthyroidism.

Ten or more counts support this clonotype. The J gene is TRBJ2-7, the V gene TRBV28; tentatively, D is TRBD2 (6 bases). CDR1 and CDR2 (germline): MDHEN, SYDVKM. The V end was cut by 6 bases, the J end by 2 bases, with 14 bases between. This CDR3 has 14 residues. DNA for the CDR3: TGTGCCAGCAGAAATTCGGGGGACCCCTACGAGCAGTACTTC. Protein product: CASRNSGDPYEQYF. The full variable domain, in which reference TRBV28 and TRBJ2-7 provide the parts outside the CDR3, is DVKVTQSSRYLVKRTGEKVFLECVQDMDHENMFWYRQDPGLGLRLIYFSYDVKMKEKGDIPEGYSVSREKKERFSLILESASTNQTSMYLCASRNSGDPYEQYFGPGTRLTVT.

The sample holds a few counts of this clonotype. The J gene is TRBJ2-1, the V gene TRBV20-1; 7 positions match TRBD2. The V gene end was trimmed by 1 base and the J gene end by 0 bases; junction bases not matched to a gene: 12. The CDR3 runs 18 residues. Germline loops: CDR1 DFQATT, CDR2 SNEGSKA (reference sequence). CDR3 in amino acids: CSARARGGGISSYNEQFF. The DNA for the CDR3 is TGCAGTGCTAGAGCCCGTGGGGGGGGGATTAGCTCCTACAATGAGCAGTTCTTC.

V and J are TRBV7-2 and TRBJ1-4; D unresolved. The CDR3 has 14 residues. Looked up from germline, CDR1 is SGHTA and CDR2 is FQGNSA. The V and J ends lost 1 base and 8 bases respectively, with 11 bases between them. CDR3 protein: CASSLGGSQEKLFF. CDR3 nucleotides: TGTGCCAGCAGCTTAGGAGGGTCGCAGGAAAAACTGTTTTTT.

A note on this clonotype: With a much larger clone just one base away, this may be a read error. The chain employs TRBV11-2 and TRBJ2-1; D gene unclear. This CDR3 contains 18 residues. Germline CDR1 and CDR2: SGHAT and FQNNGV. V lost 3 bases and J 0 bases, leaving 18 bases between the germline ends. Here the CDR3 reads CASSFFGPADSSYNEQFF. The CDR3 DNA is TGTGCCAGCAGCTTTTTCGGGCCAGCCGATAGCTCCTACAATGAGCAGTTCTTC.

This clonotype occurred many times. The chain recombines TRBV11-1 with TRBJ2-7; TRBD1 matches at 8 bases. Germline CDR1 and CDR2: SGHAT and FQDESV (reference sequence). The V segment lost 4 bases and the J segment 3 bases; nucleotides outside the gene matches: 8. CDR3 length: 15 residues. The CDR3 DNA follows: TGTGCCAGCAGCTCAACCGGGACAGGCTACTACGAGCAGTACTTC. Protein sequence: CASSSTGTGYYEQYF.

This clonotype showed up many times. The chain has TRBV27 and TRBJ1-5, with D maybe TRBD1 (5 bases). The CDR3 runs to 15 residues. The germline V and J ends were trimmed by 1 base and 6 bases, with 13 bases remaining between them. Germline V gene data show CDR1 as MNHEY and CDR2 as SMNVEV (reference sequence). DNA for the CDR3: TGTGCCAGCAGTTTATGGGCAGGGTTGGGTCAGCCCCAGCATTTT. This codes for CASSLWAGLGQPQHF.

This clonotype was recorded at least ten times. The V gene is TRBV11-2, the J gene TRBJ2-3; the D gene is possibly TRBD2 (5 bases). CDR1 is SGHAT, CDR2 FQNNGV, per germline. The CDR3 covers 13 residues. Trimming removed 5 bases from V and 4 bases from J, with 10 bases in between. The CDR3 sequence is CASSRAGADTQYF. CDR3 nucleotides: TGTGCCAGCAGCCGGGCGGGCGCAGATACGCAGTATTTT.

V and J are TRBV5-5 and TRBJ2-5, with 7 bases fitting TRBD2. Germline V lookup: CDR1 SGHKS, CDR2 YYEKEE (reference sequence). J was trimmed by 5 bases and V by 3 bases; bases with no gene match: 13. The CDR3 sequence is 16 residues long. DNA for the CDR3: TGTGCCAGCAGCTGGGGGACTACCAACCTTGTGGAGACCCAGTACTTC. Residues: CASSWGTTNLVETQYF.

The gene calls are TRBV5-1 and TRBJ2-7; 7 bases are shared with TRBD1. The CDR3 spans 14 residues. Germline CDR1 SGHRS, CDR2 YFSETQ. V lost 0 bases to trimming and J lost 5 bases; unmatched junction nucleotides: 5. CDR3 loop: CASSLATGRNEQYF. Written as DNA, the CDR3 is TGCGCCAGCAGCTTGGCGACAGGGCGGAACGAGCAGTACTTC.

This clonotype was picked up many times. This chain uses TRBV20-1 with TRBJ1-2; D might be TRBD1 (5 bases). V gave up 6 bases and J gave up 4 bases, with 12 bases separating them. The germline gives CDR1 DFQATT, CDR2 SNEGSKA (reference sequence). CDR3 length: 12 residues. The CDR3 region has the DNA TGCAGTGCAGCCGGGACGGTCTATGGCTACACCTTC. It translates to CSAAGTVYGYTF.

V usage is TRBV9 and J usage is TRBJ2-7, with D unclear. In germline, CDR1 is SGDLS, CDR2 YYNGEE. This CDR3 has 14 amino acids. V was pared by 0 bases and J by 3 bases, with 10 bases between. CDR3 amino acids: CASSVGIESYEQYF. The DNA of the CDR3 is TGTGCCAGCAGCGTAGGTATCGAGAGCTACGAGCAGTACTTC.

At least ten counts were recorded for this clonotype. The CDR3 region has the DNA TGTGCCAGCAGCCTCAGCCCAGGAGTGAAAGAGACCCAGTACTTC. It encodes CASSLSPGVKETQYF. The chain has TRBV28 and TRBJ2-5; D is uncertain. Between the trimmed V and J ends, which lost 6 bases and 3 bases, there was a span of 17 bases. This CDR3 spans 15 amino acids. Per germline, CDR1 MDHEN and CDR2 SYDVKM.

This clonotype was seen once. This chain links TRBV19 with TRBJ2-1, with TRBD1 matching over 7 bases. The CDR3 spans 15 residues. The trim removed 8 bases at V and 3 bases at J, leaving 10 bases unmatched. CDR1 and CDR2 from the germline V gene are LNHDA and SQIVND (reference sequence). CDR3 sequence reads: CASGLQGTYYNEQFF. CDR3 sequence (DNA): TGTGCCAGTGGTTTACAGGGGACCTACTACAATGAGCAGTTCTTC.